This T cell receptor beta chain was captured by sequencing in a study of CD8+ T cells in alopecia areata. Whole-study results and caveats: When scalp samples are sequenced, resident alphabeta T cells of normal skin are also captured.

To note about this clone: Its matching antigen is unknown.

V was pared by 0 bases and J by 2 bases, with 15 bases between. The germline V gene encodes CDR1 LGHNA and CDR2 YNFKEQ. This CDR3 is 17 amino acids long. Alopecia areata patients had lesional scalp punch biopsies and peripheral blood taken from them. Following extraction, RNA underwent reverse transcription to cDNA, which served as the sequencing template. Produced via immunoSEQ multiplex PCR; TCRdb's table is partial and in-frame only. The sample lists around 140,000 clones, 51% occurring once. The V and J genes are TRBV4-2 and TRBJ2-3, with a possible D match to TRBD2 (5 bases). The specimen was CD4+ T cells sorted from blood, collected at week 0. The TCR sequence derives from a human donor with alopecia areata. CDR3 region: CASSQDKFGLTTDTQYF. CDR3 in DNA: TGTGCCAGCAGCCAAGATAAGTTTGGACTGACCACAGATACGCAGTATTTT.